The next 31 T cell receptor beta chains were all read from a single sample in a study of T cells after yellow fever vaccination. TCRdb called the 5' RACE reads again in MiXCR, with one record for every CDR3 protein. The repertoire has just under 600,000 distinct CDR3 sequences, roughly 14% of them found once; the top ten carry roughly 13%. The sample in question was PBMCs, obtained on the day of the yellow fever booster vaccination. All receptors derive from a man younger than 45 who received the YFV17D yellow fever vaccine.

The J gene is TRBJ2-2, the V gene TRBV20-1; tentative D call: TRBD2 (5 bases). The CDR3 runs 14 residues. Trimming took 0 bases from V and 5 from J, leaving 10 bases between them. Germline CDR1 reads DFQATT; CDR2 reads SNEGSKA (reference sequence). The CDR3 DNA reads TGCAGTGCTAGAGATGCCCCGGGGACCGGGGAGCTGTTTTTT. Its translation is CSARDAPGTGELFF.

In its sample, this clonotype was seen a few times. The gene calls are TRBV6-6 and TRBJ2-1; D not certain. CDR1 MNHNY and CDR2 SVGAGI come from the germline V gene (reference sequence). The CDR3 runs to 11 residues. V shed 6 bases and J shed 8 bases, with 8 bases lying between them. DNA for the CDR3: TGTGCCAGCAGGAGCAACCATGAGCAGTTCTTC. As protein: CASRSNHEQFF.

The chain couples TRBV7-9 to TRBJ2-7, with TRBD2 identical over 12 bases. V lost 1 base, J lost 4 bases, and 8 bases stayed unmatched. This CDR3 has 17 residues. From germline, CDR1 is SEHNR and CDR2 FQNEAQ (reference sequence). CDR3 protein: CASSLVASGRAWYEQYF. The CDR3 DNA reads TGTGCCAGCAGCTTAGTGGCTAGCGGGAGGGCCTGGTACGAGCAGTACTTC.

This clonotype was observed a handful of times. The J gene is TRBJ1-3, the V gene TRBV30, with 7 bases matching TRBD1. V shed 4 bases, J shed 5 bases, and the junction held 5 bases outside the gene matches. Germline CDR1 reads GTSNPN; CDR2 reads SVGIG (reference sequence). This CDR3 contains 13 residues. Here the CDR3 DNA reads TGTGCCTGGACACACAGGGGTAGAAACACCATATATTTT. Translation gives CAWTHRGRNTIYF. Combining the CDR3 with reference TRBV30 and TRBJ1-3 gives the whole variable domain SQTIHQWPATLVQPVGSPLSLECTVEGTSNPNLYWYRQAAGRGLQLLFYSVGIGQISSEVPQNLSASRPQDRQFILSSKKLLLSDSGFYLCAWTHRGRNTIYFGEGSWLTVV.

This clonotype has a handful of counts. The rearrangement uses TRBV18 and TRBJ2-5, with 7 bases aligning to TRBD1. The junction had 11 bases not matched to a gene; V was cut back by 2 bases and J by 5 bases. Germline CDR1 and CDR2: KGHSH and LQKENI. The CDR3 has 16 residues. The CDR3 DNA reads TGTGCCAGCTCACCAACTGCCGTGGGACAGTCGGAGACCCAGTACTTC. This codes for CASSPTAVGQSETQYF.

The J gene is TRBJ1-5, the V gene TRBV18, with D perhaps matching TRBD1 (5 bases). Germline V gene data show CDR1 as KGHSH and CDR2 as LQKENI. Between the trimmed V and J ends, which lost 4 bases and 11 bases, there was a span of 15 bases. The CDR3 sequence is 13 residues long. The CDR3 nucleotides are TGTGCCAGCTCACAGGGGACCGGCGGAACCCAGCATTTT. This sequence encodes CASSQGTGGTQHF.

This clonotype was seen ten or more times. The chain has TRBV7-2 and TRBJ2-7; D possibly corresponds to TRBD1 (6 bases). Trimming removed 6 bases at V and 3 bases at J, with 18 bases between. The CDR3 runs 15 residues. Looked up from germline, CDR1 is SGHTA and CDR2 is FQGNSA. The CDR3 sequence: CASSLQPADSYEQYF. For the CDR3, the DNA is TGTGCCAGCAGTCTCCAACCAGCGGACAGCTACGAGCAGTACTTC.

J is TRBJ2-1 and V is TRBV7-2; D unresolved. V lost 7 bases to trimming and J lost 6 bases, with 13 bases between them. Germline CDR1 reads SGHTA; CDR2 reads FQGNSA. The length of the CDR3 is 13 residues. The CDR3 nucleotides read TGTGCCAGCACCAACGGCCTGTCCAATGAGCAGTTCTTC. Translating gives CASTNGLSNEQFF.

The chain recombines TRBV21-1 with TRBJ1-6; TRBD1 is the table's D call, not checked against the DNA. TRBV21-1 has pseudogene status. The CDR3 has 17 amino acids. CDR3 in DNA: TGTGCCAGCAGCAAAATGGTTATACGACAGGGGGATTCACCCCTCCACTTT. Protein product: CASSKMVIRQGDSPLHF.

This clonotype was counted between two and nine times. V usage is TRBV5-6 and J usage is TRBJ1-1; D perhaps matches TRBD1 (6 bases). This CDR3 spans 13 amino acids. The V end lost 3 bases, the J end lost 5 bases, and 11 bases lay between the germline ends. Germline lookup yields CDR1 SGHDT and CDR2 YYEEEE. CDR3 DNA sequence: TGTGCCAGCAGCTGGGACACAAGGACTGAAGCTTTCTTT. Its protein is CASSWDTRTEAFF.

This clonotype was observed at least ten times. J is TRBJ2-7 and V is TRBV18; D is uncertain. This CDR3 has 14 residues. Per the germline V gene, CDR1 is KGHSH and CDR2 is LQKENI. V was shortened by 3 bases and J by 4 bases, with 13 bases between the two germline ends. CDR3 bases: TGTGCCAGCTCACCGGCAGGACCCATGTACGAGCAGTACTTC. Translating it yields CASSPAGPMYEQYF.

This clonotype was seen a few times. A junction boundary mismatches the germline segment, possibly from a read error. The V and J genes are TRBV18 and TRBJ2-5, with a possible D match to TRBD2 (6 bases). The CDR3 totals 11 residues. Germline V gene lookup returns CDR1 KGHSH and CDR2 LQKENI. CDR3 DNA: TGTGCCAGCTCACCCGGGGACGGACTAAACTTC. Amino acid sequence: CASSPGDGLNF.

The chain is built from TRBV7-2 and TRBJ2-7, with TRBD1 matching 9 bases. J gave up 2 bases and V 1 base, and 3 bases lay outside the gene matches. CDR1 and CDR2 from the germline V gene are SGHTA and FQGNSA. This CDR3 is built from 15 residues. CDR3 sequence: CASSLVTGGTYEQYF. The CDR3 nucleotides are TGTGCCAGCAGCTTAGTCACAGGGGGCACCTACGAGCAGTACTTC. Variable domain in full (rest from reference TRBV7-2 and TRBJ2-7): GAGVSQSPSNKVTEKGKDVELRCDPISGHTALYWYRQSLGQGLEFLIYFQGNSAPDKSGLPSDRFSAERTGGSVSTLTIQRTQQEDSAVYLCASSLVTGGTYEQYFGPGTRLTVT.

This chain links TRBV3-1 with TRBJ2-2; D is undetermined. This CDR3 is built from 16 residues. CDR1 is LGHDT and CDR2 is YNNKEL in the germline V gene (reference sequence). The V end was cut by 5 bases, the J end by 2 bases, with 15 bases between. The CDR3 region is CASSWFGVGNTGELFF. CDR3 sequence (DNA): TGTGCCAGCAGCTGGTTTGGGGTGGGCAACACCGGGGAGCTGTTTTTT.

The CDR3 DNA reads TGTGCCAGCAGCGGCCGGACAGCCAACACAGATACGCAGTATTTT. Its translation: CASSGRTANTDTQYF. The V gene is TRBV7-2, the J gene TRBJ2-3; possible D gene TRBD1, 6 bases. Looked up from germline, CDR1 is SGHTA and CDR2 is FQGNSA. The CDR3 contains 15 residues. Trimming removed 5 bases from V and 2 bases from J, with 14 bases in between.

This clonotype was found a few times. The CDR3 is CASSLKVYTEAFF. As DNA, the CDR3 is TGCGCCAGCAGCCTAAAGGTTTACACTGAAGCTTTCTTT. This chain connects TRBV4-3 to TRBJ1-1, with D uncertain. V was cut by 4 bases and J by 3 bases, with 9 bases left in between. CDR1 is LGHNA and CDR2 is YSLEER in the germline V gene. This CDR3 contains 13 residues.

This clonotype turned up a few times. The chain is built from TRBV6-5 and TRBJ1-3; 8 nucleotides agree with TRBD1. The junction had 6 bases not matched to a gene; V was cut back by 5 bases and J by 6 bases. The CDR3 has 14 residues. Germline CDR1 MNHEY, CDR2 SVGAGI. CDR3: CASSRGQASNTIYF. The DNA of the CDR3 is TGTGCCAGCAGTCGGGGACAGGCCTCAAACACCATATATTTT.

V is TRBV9 and J is TRBJ2-2; 7 nucleotides align to TRBD1. CDR3 size: 15 residues. Germline values: CDR1 SGDLS, CDR2 YYNGEE. The V gene end was trimmed by 2 bases and the J gene end by 4 bases; junction bases not matched to a gene: 5. In nucleotides, the CDR3 is TGTGCCAGCAGCGTTCAAGGACAGGTCACCGGGGAGCTGTTTTTT. It encodes CASSVQGQVTGELFF.

This clonotype was counted between two and nine times. V gene TRBV20-1 combines with J gene TRBJ2-7; tentative D call: TRBD1 (6 bases). With 6 bases removed from V and 3 bases from J, the gap between germline ends came to 15 bases. Looked up from germline, CDR1 is DFQATT and CDR2 is SNEGSKA (reference sequence). The length of the CDR3 is 13 residues. The CDR3 is CSAEGQGNYEQYF. CDR3 coding DNA: TGCAGTGCCGAGGGGCAGGGGAACTACGAGCAGTACTTC.

This clonotype was seen many times. The chain recombines TRBV10-3 with TRBJ1-6; tentatively, D is TRBD1 (5 bases). Per the germline V gene, CDR1 is ENHRY and CDR2 is SYGVKD. The CDR3 covers 16 residues. With 3 bases removed from V and 10 bases from J, the gap between germline ends came to 19 bases. CDR3 bases: TGTGCCATCAGTGACCGAGGAGGGACCGAGGGATCACCCCTCCACTTT. Translated, it gives CAISDRGGTEGSPLHF.

This clonotype was observed many times. The chain uses TRBV11-1 and TRBJ2-3; D is unclear. Looked up from germline, CDR1 is SGHAT and CDR2 is FQDESV (reference sequence). The V end lost 0 bases, the J end lost 2 bases, and 15 bases lay between the germline ends. The CDR3 has 17 residues. The CDR3 coding sequence is TGTGCCAGCAGCTTAGCGCGTTCACATCCCCTCACAGATACGCAGTATTTT. Residues: CASSLARSHPLTDTQYF.

J is TRBJ1-6 and V is TRBV6-1, with D maybe TRBD1 (5 bases). Germline CDR1 and CDR2: MNHNS and SASEGT. V was pared by 6 bases and J by 5 bases, with 14 bases between. The CDR3 contains 15 residues. In DNA form, the CDR3 reads TGTGCCAGCAGCCCTGGGGACGCCCATAATTCACCCCTCCACTTT. Its translation: CASSPGDAHNSPLHF.

This chain links TRBV20-1 with TRBJ2-2; 10 nucleotides agree with TRBD2. CDR3 size: 16 residues. Germline values: CDR1 DFQATT, CDR2 SNEGSKA (reference sequence). J was trimmed by 8 bases and V by 1 base; bases with no gene match: 10. The CDR3 loop is CSARAASGGMRGELFF. CDR3 coding DNA: TGCAGTGCTAGAGCAGCTAGCGGGGGAATGCGGGGGGAGCTGTTTTTT.

CDR3 in amino acids: CASSKGAKQFF. DNA for the CDR3: TGTGCCAGCAGCAAAGGAGCGAAGCAGTTCTTC. The rearrangement uses TRBV21-1 and TRBJ2-1. TRBV21-1 is a known pseudogene. The CDR3 length is 11 residues.

This clonotype has just a few counts. The chain carries TRBV28 and TRBJ2-7; D possibly corresponds to TRBD2 (6 bases). Trimming removed 5 bases from V and 3 bases from J, with 14 bases in between. Germline CDR1 reads MDHEN; CDR2 reads SYDVKM. The CDR3 consists of 14 residues. The CDR3 DNA reads as TGTGCCAGCAGTATCGGCAGCGGGCTCTACGAGCAGTACTTC. Residues: CASSIGSGLYEQYF.

The chain carries TRBV29-1 and TRBJ2-1; 7 bases agree with TRBD2. Trimming at V came to 7 bases and at J to 9 bases, leaving 12 bases not matched to a gene. The CDR3 sequence is 13 residues long. CDR1 is SQVTM, CDR2 ANQGSEA, per germline. CDR3 sequence (DNA): TGCAGCGGGGGACGGGGCCCGGGGGGTGAGCAGTTCTTC. Its translation is CSGGRGPGGEQFF.

This clonotype was picked up a small number of times. V usage is TRBV4-3 and J usage is TRBJ2-2; 7 bases align to TRBD1. This CDR3 comprises 18 residues. The germline V gene has CDR1 LGHNA and CDR2 YSLEER. V was pared by 4 bases and J by 5 bases, with 16 bases of the junction left unmatched. The CDR3 here is CASSRENRGPVPTGELFF. CDR3 DNA sequence: TGCGCCAGCAGCCGAGAGAACAGGGGCCCGGTTCCGACCGGGGAGCTGTTTTTT.

This clonotype was detected a few times. The V and J genes are TRBV7-2 and TRBJ2-2; no clear D gene. The V gene's germline CDR1 is SGHTA and CDR2 FQGNSA. V shed 5 bases and J shed 1 base, with 11 bases lying between them. The CDR3 is 15 residues long. The CDR3 region has the DNA TGTGCCAGCAGCCCCACCCGCCTGAACACCGGGGAGCTGTTTTTT. It yields the protein CASSPTRLNTGELFF.

The chain combines TRBV4-3 with TRBJ1-3; D unclear. The V end lost 0 bases, the J end lost 0 bases, and 12 bases lay between the germline ends. Germline CDR1 LGHNA, CDR2 YSLEER. The CDR3 consists of 17 residues. The CDR3 protein is CASSQDLRTYSGNTIYF. The CDR3 DNA sequence: TGCGCCAGCAGCCAAGATCTTCGGACTTACTCTGGAAACACCATATATTTT.

This chain joins TRBV10-2 and TRBJ2-3; the D gene is possibly TRBD1 (5 bases). V dropped 8 bases and J dropped 3 bases, with 15 bases sitting between them. This CDR3 contains 14 residues. In germline, CDR1 is WSHSY, CDR2 SAAADI. CDR3 region: CASGRAGPTDTQYF. The CDR3 DNA follows: TGCGCCAGCGGACGGGCAGGGCCAACAGATACGCAGTATTTT.

V and J are TRBV6-2 or TRBV6-3 and TRBJ2-1; D not certain. Trimming pared 10 bases from V and 5 bases from J, leaving 9 bases between. This CDR3 has 11 residues. CDR1 MNHEY and CDR2 SVGEGT come from the germline V gene. The CDR3 reads CATRGNNEQFF. In DNA, the CDR3 is TGTGCCACCCGAGGCAACAATGAGCAGTTCTTC.